This TCR beta chain derives from a study of cytomegalovirus exposure and HLA in healthy donors. Study-wide results and caveats: There was a cluster of highly shared sequence variants that was likely a sequencing artifact. Further analysis was carried out later, and it showed several of the most significant clusters appearing linked to common viral pathogens. According to the study, approximately 150 TCR beta chains were cytomegalovirus-associated. Reportedly, TCR beta sequences accurately predicted HLA-A and HLA-B alleles in most subjects.

With 0 bases removed from V and 8 bases from J, the gap between germline ends came to 10 bases. CDR3 size: 13 residues. Germline lookup yields CDR1 GTSNPN and CDR2 SVGIG (reference sequence). In regard to this clone: What it binds is not known.

The study ran its PCR with 60 Vbeta and 13 Jbeta primers. Profiling relied on immunoSEQ multiplex PCR, and the TCRdb table lists in-frame clones only, not all of them. The data contain 210,000 or so clones, more than 70% of them singletons. The chain employs TRBV30 and TRBJ2-2; D perhaps matches TRBD1 (5 bases). This receptor was taken from a human donor in good health. What was sequenced was PBMCs. CDR3 amino acids: CAWSVLREGELFF. DNA for the CDR3: TGTGCCTGGAGTGTACTCAGGGAAGGGGAGCTGTTTTTT.